This note documents a single T cell receptor (beta chain) sequence. Given a much more abundant clone one base away, this may be a read error. The record originates from a study of control samples from healthy donors and cancer patients. The CDR3 totals 11 residues. Germline CDR1 and CDR2: LNHNV and YYDKDF (reference sequence). Trimming stripped 6 bases from V and 2 bases from J, with 5 bases between. The data were produced by immunoSEQ multiplex PCR, yet TCRdb's version contains in-frame clones alone and is incomplete. The repertoire holds about 95,000 clones, with around four fifths as singletons. Material for sequencing was blood. This clonotype was obtained from a man between 25 and 39 years old in good health. This sequence joins TRBV15 and TRBJ2-7; D remains ambiguous. The CDR3 region has the DNA TGTGCCACCAGTGAGGCCTACGAGCAGTACTTC. Its protein is CATSEAYEQYF.